This T cell receptor beta chain was observed in a study of T cell responses to AZD1222 COVID-19 vaccine. With 5 bases removed from V and 2 bases from J, the gap between germline ends came to 10 bases. CDR1 is MNHEY and CDR2 is SMNVEV in the germline V gene (reference sequence). This CDR3 spans 14 amino acids. Profiled with immunoSEQ multiplex PCR; TCRdb holds only in-frame clones, not every one. The table shows over 120,000 clones, with 88% occurring only once. In its sample, this clone was seen once. The receptor was derived from an adult who received the MenACWY meningococcal vaccine as a control. This specimen was peripheral blood, taken 28 days after the second dose of the MenACWY control vaccine. The chain carries TRBV27 and TRBJ1-3, with D possibly being TRBD1 (6 bases). CDR3 residues: CASSLRGPGNTIYF. In DNA form, the CDR3 reads TGTGCCAGCAGTCTCCGGGGGCCTGGAAACACCATATATTTT.